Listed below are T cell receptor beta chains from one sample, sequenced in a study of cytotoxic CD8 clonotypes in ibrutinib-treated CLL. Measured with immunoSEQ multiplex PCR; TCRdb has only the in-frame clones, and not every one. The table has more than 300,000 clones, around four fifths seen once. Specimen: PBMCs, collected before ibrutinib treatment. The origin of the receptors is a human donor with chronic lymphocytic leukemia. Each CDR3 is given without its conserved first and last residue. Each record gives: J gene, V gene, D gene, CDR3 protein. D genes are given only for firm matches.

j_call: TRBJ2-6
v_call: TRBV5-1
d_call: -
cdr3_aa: ASRRDSGANVLT

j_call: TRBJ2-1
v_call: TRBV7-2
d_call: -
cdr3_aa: ASSPGTAYNEQF

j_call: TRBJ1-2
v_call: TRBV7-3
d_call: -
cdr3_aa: ASSSTRDLNYGYT

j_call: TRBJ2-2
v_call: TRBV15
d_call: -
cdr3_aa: ATSRVGLNTGELF

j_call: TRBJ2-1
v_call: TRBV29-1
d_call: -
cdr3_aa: SVDSWEVTYNEQF

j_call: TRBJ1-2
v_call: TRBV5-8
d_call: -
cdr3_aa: ASSLVTVYGYT

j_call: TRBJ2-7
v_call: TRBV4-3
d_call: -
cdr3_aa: ASSQDRRAKLYEQY

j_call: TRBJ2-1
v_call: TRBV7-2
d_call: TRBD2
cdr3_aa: ASLAGGSYNEQF

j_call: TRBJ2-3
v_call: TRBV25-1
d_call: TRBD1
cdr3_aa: ASSDRTGCTY

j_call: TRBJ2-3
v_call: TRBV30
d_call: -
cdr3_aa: AWSVGRGDTQY

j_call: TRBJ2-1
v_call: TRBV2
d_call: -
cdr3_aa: ASRQFTSYNEQF

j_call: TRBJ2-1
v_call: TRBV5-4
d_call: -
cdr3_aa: ASSWYNEQF

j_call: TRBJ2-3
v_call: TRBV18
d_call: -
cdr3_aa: ASSPRGGTDTQY

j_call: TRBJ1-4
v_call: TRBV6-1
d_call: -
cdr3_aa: ASRDTGAVGEKLF

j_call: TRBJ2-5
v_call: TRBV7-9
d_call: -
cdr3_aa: ASSLVLAPETQY

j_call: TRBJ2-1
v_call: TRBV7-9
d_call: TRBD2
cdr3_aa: ASSSLLRLAGDNEQF

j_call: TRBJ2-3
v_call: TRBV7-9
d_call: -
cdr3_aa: ASSPGLFTDTQY

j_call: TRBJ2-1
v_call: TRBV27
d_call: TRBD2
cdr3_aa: ASSSRMGLAGVDEQF

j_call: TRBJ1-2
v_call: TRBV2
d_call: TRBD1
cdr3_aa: ASTPRTGYTYGYT

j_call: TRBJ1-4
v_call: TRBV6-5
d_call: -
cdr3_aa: ASRSGLANEKLF